This TCR beta chain was recorded in a study of shared clonotypes between healthy human individuals. On the study more broadly: A couple of female and a few male donors aged 18 to 49 were enrolled. Each donor's CD8 memory used one plate, CD8 naive two, each CD4 subset three.

Study results and limitations: The researchers took only blood, and tissue repertoires probably look different. Naive subsets typically showed greater estimated richness than memory subsets.

On this clone: Its specificity is unknown.

Sequenced by immunoSEQ multiplex PCR; TCRdb stores in-frame clones only, minus some. The sample contains approximately 2.1 million clones, more than 85% of which appear only once. This CDR3 spans 14 amino acids. The germline V and J ends were trimmed by 3 bases and 2 bases, with 11 bases remaining between them. Germline V gene data show CDR1 as SGHTA and CDR2 as FQGNSA. This chain links TRBV7-2 with TRBJ2-7; D unresolved. The clonotype comes from a man between 18 and 29 years old in good health. Some clones in this sample may be carry-over from other donors' samples. Material for sequencing was naive CD4+ T cells from PBMCs. Subset specified: CD45RA+ positively selected. The CDR3 loop reads CASSFAGGPYEQYF. As DNA, the CDR3 is TGTGCCAGCAGCTTCGCCGGTGGACCCTACGAGCAGTACTTC.